This T cell receptor (beta chain) was found in a study of blood T cell repertoires in COVID-19. In the study overall: Collection of acute and convalescent COVID-19 samples took place in the United States, Italy and Spain. The cDNA or gDNA used as material had been derived from T cells, B-cell-depleted T cells, or PBMCs.

Some clones are missing from TCRdb's copy, which holds only in-frame ones; the method was immunoSEQ multiplex PCR. The sample yields 80,000 or so clones, approximately 80% seen once. This CDR3 region has 13 residues. The J segment lost 4 bases and the V segment lost 5 bases, leaving 4 bases of the junction unmatched. Germline V gene lookup returns CDR1 SGHVS and CDR2 FQNEAQ. The source material was peripheral blood. The chain couples TRBV7-8 to TRBJ1-1; 7 bases are a match to TRBD1. The clonotype originates from a woman aged 65 to 85 with acute or convalescent COVID-19. The CDR3 region is CASSPGTATEAFF. CDR3 in DNA: TGTGCCAGCAGCCCGGGGACAGCCACTGAAGCTTTCTTT.